Presented here are 30 T cell receptor beta chains from one specimen sequenced in a study of blood T cell repertoires in COVID-19. The assay was immunoSEQ multiplex PCR, and TCRdb's table has in-frame clones only and misses some. The data contain 200,000 to 250,000 clones, roughly 80% of them seen just once; the ten biggest clones take up 3% to 3.5%. Source material: peripheral blood. The origin of the receptors is a woman aged 25 to 39 who had recovered from COVID-19.

V is TRBV4-1 and J is TRBJ1-4, with TRBD1 identical over 7 bases. Per germline, CDR1 MGHRA and CDR2 YSYEKL. The CDR3 length is 16 residues. The ends lost 0 bases at V and 2 bases at J; junction bases unmatched: 3. CDR3 sequence (DNA): TGCGCCAGCAGCCAAGAAGACAGGGTCACTAATGAAAAACTGTTTTTT. Its translation is CASSQEDRVTNEKLFF.

This chain links TRBV28 with TRBJ1-6; 9 positions match TRBD1. Looked up from germline, CDR1 is MDHEN and CDR2 is SYDVKM. Trimming removed 10 bases from V and 7 bases from J; junction bases left unmatched: 2. The CDR3 covers 12 residues. CDR3 sequence: CAIGTGNSPLHF. CDR3 nucleotide sequence: TGTGCCATCGGGACAGGGAATTCACCCCTCCACTTT.

The chain couples TRBV12-3 or TRBV12-4 to TRBJ2-5; D unclear. V was trimmed by 4 bases and J by 5 bases, leaving 11 bases between them. The CDR3 sequence is 13 residues long. As DNA, the CDR3 is TGTGCCAGCAGTTCTATGGGCTGGGAGACCCAGTACTTC. Translated, it gives CASSSMGWETQYF.

The CDR3 DNA sequence: TGCGCCAGCAGCTTGGACCCCCCAGGCCCCATGGGGGACAGCCTGAAAGAGACCCAGTACTTC. As protein: CASSLDPPGPMGDSLKETQYF. This chain connects TRBV5-1 to TRBJ2-5, with 7 bases identical to TRBD1. The CDR3 consists of 21 residues. The germline V gene has CDR1 SGHRS and CDR2 YFSETQ. Germline trimming cut 0 bases from V and 3 bases from J; bases unmatched to any gene: 23.

The V call is TRBV19, the J call TRBJ2-3, with 11 bases that match TRBD2. Trimming took 4 bases from V and 0 from J; bases not matched to a gene: 3. The germline V gene has CDR1 LNHDA and CDR2 SQIVND (reference sequence). CDR3 length: 16 amino acids. The CDR3 region has the DNA TGTGCCAGTAGTAGGCGGACTAGCGGGAGCACAGATACGCAGTATTTT. Translating gives CASSRRTSGSTDTQYF.

The chain uses TRBV24-1 and TRBJ2-3, with TRBD2 identical over 12 bases. V was pared by 1 base and J by 0 bases, with 1 base of the junction left unmatched. CDR1 is KGHDR and CDR2 is SFDVKD in the germline V gene. There are 17 residues in the CDR3. CDR3 in amino acids: CATSDFGTSGSTDTQYF. CDR3 coding DNA: TGTGCCACCAGTGATTTCGGGACTAGCGGGAGCACAGATACGCAGTATTTT.

The V and J genes are TRBV19 and TRBJ1-5, with 7 bases that match TRBD1. The germline V gene encodes CDR1 LNHDA and CDR2 SQIVND (reference sequence). The CDR3 sequence is 15 residues long. V lost 2 bases and J lost 5; bases outside the gene matches: 6. The CDR3 reads CASSIHRQGHQPQHF. The CDR3 DNA sequence: TGTGCCAGTAGTATACATAGACAGGGACATCAGCCCCAGCATTTT.

This clone was seen once. The chain couples TRBV28 to TRBJ2-3; 12 nucleotides line up with TRBD2. The CDR3 totals 16 residues. The V segment lost 5 bases and the J segment 3 bases; nucleotides outside the gene matches: 6. Germline V lookup: CDR1 MDHEN, CDR2 SYDVKM. The CDR3 DNA reads as TGTGCCAGCAGTCTGACCGGGACTAGCGGGACAGATACGCAGTATTTT. As protein: CASSLTGTSGTDTQYF.

The chain joins TRBV10-3 to TRBJ1-2; 8 bases are a match to TRBD1. Germline values: CDR1 ENHRY, CDR2 SYGVKD. V dropped 5 bases and J dropped 7; count of bases not matched to a gene: 12. The CDR3 runs to 15 residues. The CDR3 coding sequence is TGTGCCATCAGTCCCAGTACGAGGCAGGGGGCTGGCTACACCTTC. Translated: CAISPSTRQGAGYTF.

In nucleotides, the CDR3 is TGTGCCGTAAGTAGCGGGAGATCCTACAATGAGCAGTTCTTC. This translates into CAVSSGRSYNEQFF. This chain links TRBV19 with TRBJ2-1; TRBD2 matches 9 bases. The trim removed 11 bases at V and 1 base at J, leaving 6 bases unmatched. The CDR3 is 14 residues long. Germline CDR1 and CDR2: LNHDA and SQIVND (reference sequence).

This chain joins TRBV5-1 and TRBJ2-2; 8 positions match TRBD2. This CDR3 has 16 residues. After removal of 4 bases from V and 5 bases from J, the junction contained 10 bases not matched to a gene. Germline CDR1 SGHRS, CDR2 YFSETQ. In DNA form, the CDR3 reads TGCGCCAGCAGCCTATTACCGGGACTAGGTACCGGGGAGCTGTTTTTT. Amino acids: CASSLLPGLGTGELFF.

This clone appeared a single time. As DNA, the CDR3 is TGTGCCAGCAGTGAAGGACTAGCGGCTACAGATACGCAGTATTTT. It is translated as CASSEGLAATDTQYF. This sequence joins TRBV2 and TRBJ2-3; 9 bases line up with TRBD2. The V and J ends lost 1 base and 3 bases, in that order; junction bases with no gene match: 2. Germline lookup yields CDR1 SNHLY and CDR2 FYNNEI. This CDR3 is built from 15 residues.

CDR3 loop: CAWIRRDSWNTEAFF. The CDR3 nucleotides read TGTGCCTGGATCCGGCGGGACAGCTGGAACACTGAAGCTTTCTTT. The chain has TRBV30 and TRBJ1-1, with 7 bases fitting TRBD1. Trimming at V came to 4 bases and at J to 1 base, leaving 9 bases not matched to a gene. The CDR3 sequence is 15 residues long. The germline V gene encodes CDR1 GTSNPN and CDR2 SVGIG (reference sequence).

The chain carries TRBV9 and TRBJ2-3; possibly TRBD2 for D (6 bases). Germline V gives CDR1 SGDLS, CDR2 YYNGEE. The CDR3 sequence is 13 residues long. V lost 4 bases, J lost 12 bases, and 18 bases lay in between. In DNA form, the CDR3 reads TGTGCCAGCAGCCGTGGAGCCGGGACTCAACAGTATTTT. It encodes CASSRGAGTQQYF. Drawing the rest from reference TRBV9 and TRBJ2-3, the complete variable domain is DSGVTQTPKHLITATGQRVTLRCSPRSGDLSVYWYQQSLDQGLQFLIQYYNGEERAKGNILERFSAQQFPDLHSELNLSSLELGDSALYFCASSRGAGTQQYFGPGTRLTVL.

The chain recombines TRBV19 with TRBJ2-7; TRBD2 aligns across 12 bases. CDR3 size: 14 residues. The trim removed 10 bases at V and 5 bases at J, leaving 9 bases unmatched. Per the germline V gene, CDR1 is LNHDA and CDR2 is SQIVND (reference sequence). CDR3 DNA sequence: TGTGCCACCAGGGCGCCTAGCGGGAGGGACGAGCAGTACTTC. It codes for CATRAPSGRDEQYF.

This clone was picked up a small number of times. V is TRBV4-1 and J is TRBJ2-1; 9 bases match TRBD2. CDR3 length equals 18 residues. V shed 0 bases, J shed 10 bases, and the junction held 16 bases outside the gene matches. CDR1 is MGHRA, CDR2 YSYEKL, per germline. The CDR3 loop reads CASSQESLGGRAAREQFF. For the CDR3, the DNA is TGCGCCAGCAGCCAAGAGTCTTTAGGCGGGAGGGCTGCTAGGGAGCAGTTCTTC.

The chain employs TRBV5-4 and TRBJ1-2; TRBD1 is a possible D gene (5 bases). CDR1 is SGHNT, CDR2 YYREEE, per germline (reference sequence). The CDR3 totals 14 residues. Trimming took 6 bases from V and 3 from J, leaving 15 bases between them. The CDR3 DNA follows: TGTGCCAGCACCCCGGACCTAGGGGACTATGGCTACACCTTC. It yields the protein CASTPDLGDYGYTF.

The V gene is TRBV11-2, the J gene TRBJ1-2; 10 bases match TRBD1. Germline V gives CDR1 SGHAT, CDR2 FQNNGV. Unmatched junction bases numbered 5, after V lost 5 bases and J lost 5 bases. There are 14 residues in the CDR3. The CDR3 protein is CASSGGQGRYGYTF. The CDR3 DNA follows: TGTGCCAGCAGCGGGGGACAGGGGAGGTATGGCTACACCTTC.

The chain recombines TRBV4-1 with TRBJ1-1; D ambiguous. The CDR3 length is 16 residues. The ends were cut back, 4 bases at V and 3 bases at J, with 18 bases in the middle. Per germline, CDR1 MGHRA and CDR2 YSYEKL. Here the CDR3 reads CASSPTRSPYYTEAFF. The CDR3 region has the DNA TGCGCCAGCAGCCCTACTAGGAGCCCCTACTACACTGAAGCTTTCTTT.

There are a few counts of this clone. This sample also contains other DNA sequences that code for the same CDR3. This sequence joins TRBV3-1 (or the pseudogene TRBV3-2) and TRBJ2-5; D remains unclear. The CDR3 length is 12 residues. V dropped 4 bases and J dropped 1 base, with 4 bases sitting between them. The germline CDR1 and CDR2 sequences are LGHDT and YNNKEL (reference sequence). Written as DNA, the CDR3 is TGTGCCAGCAGCCCATTCCAAGAGACCCAGTACTTC. Amino acids: CASSPFQETQYF.

V usage is TRBV14 and J usage is TRBJ2-6; D unresolved. Germline V CDR1 and CDR2: SGHDN, FVKESK. CDR3 length equals 18 residues. V gave up 2 bases and J gave up 0 bases, with 14 bases separating them. CDR3 in amino acids: CASSQYNLPFSGANVLTF. The CDR3 DNA reads as TGTGCCAGCAGCCAATATAACCTACCGTTCTCTGGGGCCAACGTCCTGACTTTC.

This chain links TRBV2 with TRBJ1-1, with D perhaps TRBD1 (6 bases). The CDR3 runs 12 residues. Germline V gene data show CDR1 as SNHLY and CDR2 as FYNNEI. Trimming pared 10 bases from V and 10 bases from J, leaving 19 bases between. In nucleotides, the CDR3 is TGTGCCATAGACAGGACCGATCTCGCAGCTTTCTTT. This gives the protein CAIDRTDLAAFF. The entire variable domain, with the rest obtained from reference TRBV2 and TRBJ1-1, is as follows: EPEVTQTPSHQVTQMGQEVILRCVPISNHLYFYWYRQILGQKVEFLVSFYNNEISEKSEIFDDQFSVERPDGSNFTLKIRSTKLEDSAMYFCAIDRTDLAAFFGQGTRLTVV.

V gene TRBV19 combines with J gene TRBJ2-7, with D tentatively TRBD2 (6 bases). The germline V gene has CDR1 LNHDA and CDR2 SQIVND (reference sequence). V lost 1 base, J lost 6 bases, and 13 bases lay in between. This CDR3 region has 14 residues. CDR3 protein: CASSIGWLASEQYF. DNA of the CDR3: TGTGCCAGTAGTATAGGTTGGCTAGCGAGCGAGCAGTACTTC.

This sequence joins TRBV28 and TRBJ2-1; 7 bases are shared with TRBD1. There are 15 residues in the CDR3. J was trimmed by 0 bases and V by 5 bases; bases with no gene match: 4. Germline assignment: CDR1 MDHEN and CDR2 SYDVKM. The chain's CDR3 is CASSPRTGSYNEQFF. CDR3 nucleotides: TGTGCCAGCAGTCCTCGGACAGGCTCCTACAATGAGCAGTTCTTC. The variable domain in full, with the rest retrieved from reference TRBV28 and TRBJ2-1, is DVKVTQSSRYLVKRTGEKVFLECVQDMDHENMFWYRQDPGLGLRLIYFSYDVKMKEKGDIPEGYSVSREKKERFSLILESASTNQTSMYLCASSPRTGSYNEQFFGPGTRLTVL.

The rearrangement joins TRBV7-9 to TRBJ2-7; 16 nucleotides agree with TRBD2. V was pared by 0 bases and J by 2 bases, with 1 base of the junction left unmatched. This CDR3 has 17 residues. Germline CDR1 is SEHNR and CDR2 is FQNEAQ (reference sequence). The DNA for the CDR3 is TGTGCCAGCAGCTTAGCGGGACTAGCGGGAGGGACCTACGAGCAGTACTTC. It encodes CASSLAGLAGGTYEQYF.

CDR3 coding DNA: TGTGCCAGCAGTCTTTTGACAGGGACTAATGAAAAACTGTTTTTT. This translates into CASSLLTGTNEKLFF. The chain carries TRBV6-5 and TRBJ1-4; TRBD1 matches 7 bases. V shed 5 bases, J shed 2 bases, and the junction held 5 bases outside the gene matches. The CDR3 totals 15 residues. Germline V lookup: CDR1 MNHEY, CDR2 SVGAGI.

This rearrangement joins TRBV20-1 to TRBJ1-5, with D perhaps matching TRBD1 (6 bases). Trimming took off 3 bases at V and 2 bases at J, with 14 bases between the two ends. CDR3 length: 15 residues. Germline CDR1 is DFQATT and CDR2 is SNEGSKA (reference sequence). This CDR3 reads CSASQGLRGNQPQHF. The CDR3 region has the DNA TGCAGTGCTAGTCAGGGGCTTAGGGGCAATCAGCCCCAGCATTTT.

The chain has TRBV4-2 and TRBJ2-7, with D perhaps matching TRBD1 (5 bases). Germline CDR1 and CDR2: LGHNA and YNFKEQ. The CDR3 extends over 15 amino acids. The V end was cut by 0 bases, the J end by 1 base, with 10 bases between. Here the CDR3 reads CASSQEEGESYEQYF. In DNA, the CDR3 is TGTGCCAGCAGCCAAGAAGAAGGGGAATCCTACGAGCAGTACTTC.

The chain uses TRBV3-1 (or the pseudogene TRBV3-2) and TRBJ2-3; 9 positions agree with TRBD2. Trimming removed 0 bases from V and 6 bases from J; junction bases left unmatched: 4. This CDR3 contains 15 residues. In germline, CDR1 is LGHDT, CDR2 YNNKEL (reference sequence). The CDR3 loop is CASSQDASGTDTQYF. CDR3 coding DNA: TGTGCCAGCAGCCAAGATGCTAGCGGGACTGATACGCAGTATTTT.

The chain is built from TRBV27 and TRBJ2-1, with TRBD2 matching over 12 bases. The J segment lost 2 bases and the V segment lost 6 bases, leaving 5 bases of the junction unmatched. Germline V gene lookup returns CDR1 MNHEY and CDR2 SMNVEV (reference sequence). The CDR3 runs to 16 residues. The CDR3 nucleotides are TGTGCCAGCAGCGGACTAGCGGGAACCACCTACAATGAGCAGTTCTTC. It yields the protein CASSGLAGTTYNEQFF.